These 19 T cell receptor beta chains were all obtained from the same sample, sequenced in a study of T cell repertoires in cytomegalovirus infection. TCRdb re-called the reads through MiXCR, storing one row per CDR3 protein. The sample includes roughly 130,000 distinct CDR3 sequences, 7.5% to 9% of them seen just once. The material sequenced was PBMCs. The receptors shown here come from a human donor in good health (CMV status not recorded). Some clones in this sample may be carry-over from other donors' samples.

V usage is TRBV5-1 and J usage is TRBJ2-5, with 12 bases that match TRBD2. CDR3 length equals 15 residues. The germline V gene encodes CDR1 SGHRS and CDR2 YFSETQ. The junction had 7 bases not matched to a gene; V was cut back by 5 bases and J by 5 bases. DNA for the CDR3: TGCGCCAGCAGAAGAGCCGGGACTAGCGGGGAGACCCAGTACTTC. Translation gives CASRRAGTSGETQYF.

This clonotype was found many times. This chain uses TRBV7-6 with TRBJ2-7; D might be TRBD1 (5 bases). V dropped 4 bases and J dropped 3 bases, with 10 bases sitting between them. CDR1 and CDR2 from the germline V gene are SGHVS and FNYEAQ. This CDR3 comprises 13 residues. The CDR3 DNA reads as TGTGCCAGCAGCTGGGGCGACGGCTACGAGCAGTACTTC. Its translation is CASSWGDGYEQYF.

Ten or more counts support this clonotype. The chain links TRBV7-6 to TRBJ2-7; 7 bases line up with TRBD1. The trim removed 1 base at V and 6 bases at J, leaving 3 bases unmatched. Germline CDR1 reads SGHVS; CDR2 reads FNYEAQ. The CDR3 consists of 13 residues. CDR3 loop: CASSLGQGVEQYF. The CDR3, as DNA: TGTGCCAGCAGCTTAGGACAGGGCGTCGAGCAGTACTTC. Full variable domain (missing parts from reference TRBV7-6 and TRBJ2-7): GAGVSQSPRYKVTKRGQDVALRCDPISGHVSLYWYRQALGQGPEFLTYFNYEAQQDKSGLPNDRFSAERPEGSISTLTIQRTEQRDSAMYRCASSLGQGVEQYFGPGTRLTVT.

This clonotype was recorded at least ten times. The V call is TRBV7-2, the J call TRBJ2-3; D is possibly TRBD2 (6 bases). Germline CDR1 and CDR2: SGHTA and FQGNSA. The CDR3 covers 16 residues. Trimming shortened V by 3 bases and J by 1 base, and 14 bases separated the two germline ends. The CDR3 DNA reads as TGTGCCAGCAGCTTGGAGCGGGCGATTCGCACAGATACGCAGTATTTT. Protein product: CASSLERAIRTDTQYF.

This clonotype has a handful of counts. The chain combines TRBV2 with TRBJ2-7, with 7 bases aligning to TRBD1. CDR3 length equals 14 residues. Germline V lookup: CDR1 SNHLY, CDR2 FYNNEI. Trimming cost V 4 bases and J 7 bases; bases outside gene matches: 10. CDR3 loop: CASSGIGGLGEQYF. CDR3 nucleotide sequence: TGTGCCAGCAGTGGAATAGGGGGCCTAGGAGAGCAGTACTTC.

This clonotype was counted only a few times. CDR3 in amino acids: CASSQEWGAQYGYTF. DNA of the CDR3: TGTGCCAGCAGCCAAGAATGGGGCGCGCAGTATGGCTACACCTTC. The V and J genes are TRBV3-1 and TRBJ1-2; D is possibly TRBD1 (5 bases). Per the germline V gene, CDR1 is LGHDT and CDR2 is YNNKEL (reference sequence). There are 15 residues in the CDR3. V was pared by 0 bases and J by 5 bases, with 13 bases between.

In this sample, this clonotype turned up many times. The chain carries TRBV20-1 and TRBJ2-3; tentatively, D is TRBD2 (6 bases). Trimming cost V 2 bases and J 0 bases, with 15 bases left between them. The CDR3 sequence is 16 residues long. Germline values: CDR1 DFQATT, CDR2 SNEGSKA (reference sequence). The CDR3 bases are TGCAGTGCTAGAATTGGCGGGGCCCCTAGCACAGATACGCAGTATTTT. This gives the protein CSARIGGAPSTDTQYF.

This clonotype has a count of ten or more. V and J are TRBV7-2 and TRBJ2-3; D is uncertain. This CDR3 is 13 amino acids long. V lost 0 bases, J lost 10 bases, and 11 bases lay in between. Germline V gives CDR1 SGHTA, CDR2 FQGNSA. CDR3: CASSLAGSSPQYF. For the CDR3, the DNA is TGTGCCAGCAGCTTAGCGGGTAGCTCGCCGCAGTATTTT.

The CDR3 region has the DNA TGCAGTGCTAGAGTGCAAAGGGCCTACAATGAGCAGTTCTTC. Its protein product is CSARVQRAYNEQFF. The chain uses TRBV20-1 and TRBJ2-1; D is unclear. The CDR3 runs to 14 residues. Germline V gene data show CDR1 as DFQATT and CDR2 as SNEGSKA (reference sequence). V lost 1 base and J lost 2, with 9 bases in between.

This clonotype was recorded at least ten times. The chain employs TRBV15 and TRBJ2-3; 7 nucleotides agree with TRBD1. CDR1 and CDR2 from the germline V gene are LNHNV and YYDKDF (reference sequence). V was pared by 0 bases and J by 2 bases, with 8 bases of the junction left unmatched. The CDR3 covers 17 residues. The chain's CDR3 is CATSRDIGQVTTDTQYF. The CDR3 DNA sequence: TGTGCCACCAGCAGAGATATAGGACAGGTAACCACAGATACGCAGTATTTT.

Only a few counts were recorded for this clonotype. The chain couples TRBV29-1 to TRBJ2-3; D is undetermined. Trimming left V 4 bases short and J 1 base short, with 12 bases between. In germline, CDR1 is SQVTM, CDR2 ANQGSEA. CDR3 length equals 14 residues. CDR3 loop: CSVVNTLGTDTQYF. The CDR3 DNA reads TGCAGCGTTGTTAACACCCTCGGCACAGATACGCAGTATTTT.

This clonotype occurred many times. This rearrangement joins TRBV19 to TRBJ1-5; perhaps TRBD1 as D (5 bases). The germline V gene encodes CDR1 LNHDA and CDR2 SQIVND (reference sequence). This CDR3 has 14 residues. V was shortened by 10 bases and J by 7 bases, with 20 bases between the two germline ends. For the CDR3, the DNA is TGTGCCACCCTAGGGGAACCTCGGGGCCAGCCCCAGCATTTT. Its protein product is CATLGEPRGQPQHF.

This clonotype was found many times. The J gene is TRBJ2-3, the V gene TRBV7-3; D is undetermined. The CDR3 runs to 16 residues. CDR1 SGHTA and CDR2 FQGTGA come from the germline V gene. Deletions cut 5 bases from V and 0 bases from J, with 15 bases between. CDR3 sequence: CASSPQGPTSTDTQYF. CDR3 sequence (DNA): TGTGCCAGCAGCCCTCAAGGGCCAACCAGCACAGATACGCAGTATTTT.

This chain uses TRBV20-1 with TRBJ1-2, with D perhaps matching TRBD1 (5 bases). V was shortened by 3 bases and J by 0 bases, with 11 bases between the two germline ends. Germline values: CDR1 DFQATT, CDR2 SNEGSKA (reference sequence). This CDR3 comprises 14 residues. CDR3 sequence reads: CSASLRQTNYGYTF. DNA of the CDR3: TGCAGTGCTAGCCTACGACAGACTAACTATGGCTACACCTTC.

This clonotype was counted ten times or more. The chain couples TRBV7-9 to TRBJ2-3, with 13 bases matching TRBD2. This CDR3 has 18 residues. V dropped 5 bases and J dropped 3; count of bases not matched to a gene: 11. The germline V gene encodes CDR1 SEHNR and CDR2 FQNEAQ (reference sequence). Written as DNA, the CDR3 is TGTGCCAGCAGCCCAACTAGCGGGGGGGCCGGCGGGACAGATACGCAGTATTTT. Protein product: CASSPTSGGAGGTDTQYF.

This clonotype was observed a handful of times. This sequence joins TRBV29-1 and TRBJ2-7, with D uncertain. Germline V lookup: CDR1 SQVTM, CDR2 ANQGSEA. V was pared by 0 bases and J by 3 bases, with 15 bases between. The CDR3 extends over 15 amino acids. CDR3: CSVEDRQTDHYEQYF. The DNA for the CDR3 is TGCAGCGTTGAAGATCGCCAAACGGATCACTACGAGCAGTACTTC.

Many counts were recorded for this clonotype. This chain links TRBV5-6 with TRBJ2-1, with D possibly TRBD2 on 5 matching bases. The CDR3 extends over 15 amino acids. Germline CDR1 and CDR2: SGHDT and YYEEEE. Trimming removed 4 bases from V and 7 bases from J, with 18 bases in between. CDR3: CASSQRAGLRNEQFF. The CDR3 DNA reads TGTGCCAGCAGCCAGAGGGCAGGCCTGCGGAATGAGCAGTTCTTC.

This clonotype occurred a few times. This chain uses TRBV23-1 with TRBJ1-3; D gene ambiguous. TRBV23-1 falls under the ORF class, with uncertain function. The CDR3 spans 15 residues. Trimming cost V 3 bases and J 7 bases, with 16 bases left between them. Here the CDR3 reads CASSQHRCGWNTIYF. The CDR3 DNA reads TGCGCCAGCAGTCAGCACCGGTGCGGGTGGAACACCATATATTTT.

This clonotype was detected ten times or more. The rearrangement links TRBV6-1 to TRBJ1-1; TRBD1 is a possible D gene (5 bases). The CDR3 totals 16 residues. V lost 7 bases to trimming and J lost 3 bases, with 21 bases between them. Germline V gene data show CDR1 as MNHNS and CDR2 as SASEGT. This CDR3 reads CASTWGGDGGDTEAFF. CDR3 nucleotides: TGTGCCAGCACCTGGGGGGGGGACGGAGGGGACACTGAAGCTTTCTTT.